This TCR beta chain was retrieved from a study of shared clonotypes between healthy human individuals. V gave up 0 bases and J gave up 8 bases, with 17 bases separating them. The length of the CDR3 is 15 residues. CDR1 is SGHDT, CDR2 YYEEEE, per germline. Data came from immunoSEQ multiplex PCR; TCRdb stores just in-frame clones and leaves some out. The table records about a million clones, around 74% of them present only once. The receptor comes from a man aged 18 to 35 in good health. This sequence joins TRBV5-6 and TRBJ1-2; D is unclear. The sequenced material came from memory CD4+ T cells sorted from blood. Subset denoted: CD45RA-negative fraction. The CDR3 coding sequence is TGTGCCAGCAGCTTGGCAGCACCGGGTTCTCGGGGCTACACCTTC. Protein sequence: CASSLAAPGSRGYTF.